The 10 T cell receptor beta chains below all came from one sample that was sequenced in a study of blood T cells in healthy people across ages. Then a second PCR, running roughly 6 to 11 cycles, was carried out with a sample-barcoded 5' primer and a J-beta primer mix. A single record per CDR3 protein comes from TCRdb applying MiXCR to the 5' RACE reads. The sample carries 450,000 to 650,000 distinct CDR3 sequences, nearly 25% recorded once. This sample was shared with a second study, whose subject was T cells of mothers and their children.

Material: blood. All receptors derive from a boy younger than 18 in good health.

This clonotype was counted at least ten times. The V gene is TRBV7-2, the J gene TRBJ2-5, with D perhaps assigned TRBD1 or TRBD2 (5 bases each). The CDR3 has 14 residues. Germline CDR1 is SGHTA and CDR2 is FQGNSA. V was shortened by 0 bases and J by 5 bases, with 10 bases between the two germline ends. Written as DNA, the CDR3 is TGTGCCAGCAGCTTAGCAGGCTGGGGGGAGACCCAGTACTTC. It encodes CASSLAGWGETQYF.

Only a few counts were recorded for this clonotype. The gene calls are TRBV28 and TRBJ2-1, with 11 bases matching TRBD2. V lost 4 bases, J lost 7 bases, and 12 bases stayed unmatched. CDR1 is MDHEN and CDR2 is SYDVKM in the germline V gene. The CDR3 loop spans 17 amino acids. CDR3 residues: CASSSGDMGLAANEQFF. The CDR3 coding sequence is TGTGCCAGCAGTTCGGGGGACATGGGACTAGCGGCAAATGAGCAGTTCTTC.

In its sample, this clonotype was seen a few times. The chain employs TRBV9 and TRBJ1-2; no firm D call. This CDR3 contains 13 residues. The V gene lost 4 bases and the J gene lost 5 bases, with 12 bases spanning the gap. Per the germline V gene, CDR1 is SGDLS and CDR2 is YYNGEE. The CDR3 nucleotides read TGTGCCAGCAGCCCTCCCGGCGCATATGGCTACACCTTC. This translates into CASSPPGAYGYTF.

CDR3 loop: CASSLRGGANVLTF. The CDR3 DNA reads as TGTGCCAGCAGCTTGAGGGGTGGGGCCAACGTCCTGACTTTC. The chain carries TRBV5-6 and TRBJ2-6; D is perhaps TRBD1 (5 bases). Germline V gene data show CDR1 as SGHDT and CDR2 as YYEEEE. The CDR3 extends over 14 amino acids. V gave up 1 base and J gave up 3 bases, with 5 bases separating them.

This chain connects TRBV4-3 to TRBJ2-3; perhaps TRBD1 as D (6 bases). V dropped 1 base and J dropped 8 bases, with 7 bases sitting between them. CDR1 and CDR2 from the germline V gene are LGHNA and YSLEER. The CDR3 is 12 amino acids. The CDR3 is CASSQGRGTQYF. Here the CDR3 DNA reads TGCGCCAGCAGCCAAGGCAGGGGTACGCAGTATTTT.

The CDR3 sequence: CASSEYVAGGPHEQYF. The DNA of the CDR3 is TGTGCCAGCAGTGAATACGTAGCGGGAGGTCCCCACGAGCAGTACTTC. The rearrangement links TRBV25-1 to TRBJ2-7; 10 nucleotides agree with TRBD2. The V segment lost 0 bases and the J segment 5 bases; nucleotides outside the gene matches: 7. The germline V gene encodes CDR1 MGHDK and CDR2 SYGVNS. This CDR3 spans 16 amino acids.

This clonotype was observed a single time. The chain carries TRBV6-7 and TRBJ2-5, with TRBD1 matching 8 bases. TRBV6-7 has ORF status, its function being uncertain. The ends lost 4 bases at V and 5 bases at J; junction bases unmatched: 9. The CDR3 runs 15 residues. The CDR3 DNA reads TGTGCCAGCAGTTTAACGACAGGGGCGGCGGAGACCCAGTACTTC. It translates to CASSLTTGAAETQYF.

This rearrangement joins TRBV20-1 to TRBJ2-3, with 11 bases matching TRBD2. J was trimmed by 2 bases and V by 6 bases; bases with no gene match: 10. There are 16 residues in the CDR3. Germline-derived CDR1 and CDR2 are DFQATT and SNEGSKA (reference sequence). CDR3 sequence reads: CSAPDGTSGYTDTQYF. The CDR3 DNA sequence: TGCAGTGCGCCCGATGGGACTAGCGGTTACACAGATACGCAGTATTTT.

The chain joins TRBV14 to TRBJ2-7; tentatively, D is TRBD1 (5 bases). The CDR3 extends over 15 amino acids. V lost 0 bases and J 0 bases, leaving 9 bases between the germline ends. The germline V gene encodes CDR1 SGHDN and CDR2 FVKESK. CDR3 region: CASSQDAGHSYEQYF. The CDR3, as DNA: TGTGCCAGCAGCCAAGATGCCGGACACTCCTACGAGCAGTACTTC.

This clonotype has more than one count but fewer than ten. J is TRBJ2-1 and V is TRBV9; perhaps TRBD1 as D (5 bases). V gave up 0 bases and J gave up 2 bases, with 9 bases separating them. The CDR3 sequence is 15 residues long. Germline assignment: CDR1 SGDLS and CDR2 YYNGEE. CDR3 sequence: CASSVDPGPYNEQFF. CDR3 bases: TGTGCCAGCAGCGTAGACCCAGGGCCCTACAATGAGCAGTTCTTC.